This TCR beta chain was identified during a study of cytomegalovirus exposure and HLA in healthy donors. Germline assignment: CDR1 SGHRS and CDR2 YFSETQ. CDR3 length: 15 residues. V was shortened by 6 bases and J by 5 bases, with 18 bases between the two germline ends. PCR employed 60 Vbeta and 13 Jbeta primers. Measured with immunoSEQ multiplex PCR; TCRdb has only the in-frame clones, and not every one. The sample comprises about 120,000 clones, approximately 76% of which are singletons, and approximately 28% rests with the top ten. The source material was PBMCs. The sequence was collected from a man in his 60s in good health and CMV-seropositive. This chain connects TRBV5-1 to TRBJ2-1, with a possible D match to TRBD2 (7 bases). The CDR3 DNA is TGCGCCAGCACTCCCCGGGGGGCCAGGGACAATGAGCAGTTCTTC. It encodes CASTPRGARDNEQFF.